The 16 T cell receptor beta chains presented below share a single source sample, sequenced in a study of cytomegalovirus exposure and HLA in healthy donors. A multiplex PCR was run with 60 Vbeta primers and 13 Jbeta primers. Profiled with immunoSEQ multiplex PCR; TCRdb holds only in-frame clones, not every one. Of around 96,000 clones listed, around 84% are singletons. Specimen: PBMCs. These receptors originate from a man between 18 and 35 years old in good health and CMV-seronegative.

This chain uses TRBV27 with TRBJ1-2, with D possibly being TRBD1 (5 bases). Trimming shortened V by 0 bases and J by 8 bases, and 10 bases separated the two germline ends. The CDR3 is made up of 13 amino acids. Germline CDR1 MNHEY, CDR2 SMNVEV (reference sequence). The CDR3 region has the DNA TGTGCCAGCAGTTTATCCGGGGGAGACGGCTACACCTTC. Protein sequence: CASSLSGGDGYTF.

This sequence joins TRBV7-9 and TRBJ2-4; D is perhaps TRBD1 (6 bases). This CDR3 comprises 14 residues. Between the trimmed V and J ends, which lost 7 bases and 1 base, there was a span of 11 bases. Germline V gene lookup returns CDR1 SEHNR and CDR2 FQNEAQ (reference sequence). The DNA of the CDR3 is TGTGCCAGCAATAATCAGGGGGCCAAAAACATTCAGTACTTC. It specifies CASNNQGAKNIQYF. The full variable domain, with the rest looked up from reference TRBV7-9 and TRBJ2-4, is DTGVSQNPRHKITKRGQNVTFRCDPISEHNRLYWYRQTLGQGPEFLTYFQNEAQLEKSRLLSDRFSAERPKGSFSTLEIQRTEQGDSAMYLCASNNQGAKNIQYFGAGTRLSVL.

The V call is TRBV5-6, the J call TRBJ1-2; 9 bases are a match to TRBD1. Trimming took 4 bases from V and 4 from J; bases not matched to a gene: 11. CDR1 is SGHDT and CDR2 is YYEEEE in the germline V gene. This CDR3 is built from 16 residues. CDR3 nucleotide sequence: TGTGCCAGCAGCCCCTGGACAGGGGTGGGGAGCTATGGCTACACCTTC. Translation: CASSPWTGVGSYGYTF.

The chain uses TRBV18 and TRBJ2-3, with 9 bases matching TRBD2. Trimming removed 2 bases from V and 4 bases from J; junction bases left unmatched: 4. The CDR3 has 15 amino acids. Germline V gene sequence: CDR1 KGHSH, CDR2 LQKENI. CDR3 in DNA: TGTGCCAGCTCACCAATGCGGGGGGGCGCAGATACGCAGTATTTT. Translated: CASSPMRGGADTQYF.

A few counts support this clone. The chain carries TRBV9 and TRBJ2-7; 7 nucleotides agree with TRBD1. The CDR3 totals 15 residues. Trimming cost V 2 bases and J 0 bases; bases outside gene matches: 5. Per germline, CDR1 SGDLS and CDR2 YYNGEE. Here the CDR3 reads CASSVGTGDSYEQYF. The CDR3, as DNA: TGTGCCAGCAGCGTGGGTACAGGGGACTCCTACGAGCAGTACTTC.

V usage is TRBV6-4 and J usage is TRBJ1-2; D is unresolved. CDR1 is MRHNA, CDR2 SNTAGT, per germline. The CDR3 contains 12 residues. The V end was cut by 4 bases, the J end by 3 bases, with 6 bases between. In DNA form, the CDR3 reads TGTGCCAGCAGTGGCCCGGACTATGGCTACACCTTC. Translation gives CASSGPDYGYTF.

The chain recombines TRBV30 with TRBJ1-2; perhaps TRBD1 as D (6 bases). The V and J ends lost 2 bases and 2 bases respectively, with 9 bases between them. The germline V gene has CDR1 GTSNPN and CDR2 SVGIG (reference sequence). This CDR3 has 13 residues. CDR3: CAWSSTGNYGYTF. The CDR3 bases are TGTGCCTGGAGTTCCACAGGGAACTATGGCTACACCTTC.

This clone was detected once. This rearrangement joins TRBV4-2 to TRBJ1-2; D gene unclear. The CDR3 sequence is 15 residues long. Germline lookup yields CDR1 LGHNA and CDR2 YNFKEQ. Trimming removed 1 base at V and 0 bases at J, with 9 bases between. DNA for the CDR3: TGTGCCAGCAGCCAAGGCATGCGTTCTAACTATGGCTACACCTTC. Translation: CASSQGMRSNYGYTF.

In DNA form, the CDR3 reads TGTGCCAGCAGCCTCCTGGGACTAGCGGGAGGGAATGAAGAGACCCAGTACTTC. It codes for CASSLLGLAGGNEETQYF. This chain connects TRBV27 to TRBJ2-5; 16 nucleotides align to TRBD2. Per germline, CDR1 MNHEY and CDR2 SMNVEV (reference sequence). The V segment lost 6 bases and the J segment 3 bases; nucleotides outside the gene matches: 10. The CDR3 has 18 residues.

This chain links TRBV7-9 with TRBJ2-7; 10 positions match TRBD1. V was pared by 5 bases and J by 2 bases, with 9 bases of the junction left unmatched. Per germline, CDR1 SEHNR and CDR2 FQNEAQ (reference sequence). The CDR3 extends over 16 amino acids. CDR3 sequence: CASSTSRDRGPYEQYF. CDR3 bases: TGTGCCAGCAGCACCAGCCGGGACAGGGGTCCCTACGAGCAGTACTTC.

The chain has TRBV27 and TRBJ2-2, with TRBD2 identical over 8 bases. The CDR3 consists of 13 residues. Germline lookup yields CDR1 MNHEY and CDR2 SMNVEV (reference sequence). V gave up 3 bases and J gave up 8 bases; unmatched junction bases: 2. CDR3 region: CASSFGTRGELFF. The CDR3 nucleotides are TGTGCCAGCAGTTTTGGGACTAGGGGGGAGCTGTTTTTT.

J is TRBJ2-4 and V is TRBV29-1, with TRBD1 identical over 9 bases. This CDR3 is built from 15 residues. V gave up 0 bases and J gave up 9 bases; unmatched junction bases: 9. Germline V gives CDR1 SQVTM, CDR2 ANQGSEA. DNA for the CDR3: TGCAGCGTTGAAGATCCGGACAGGGGAGGAGGCATTCAGTACTTC. Encoded protein: CSVEDPDRGGGIQYF.

The J gene is TRBJ1-5, the V gene TRBV5-6, with D uncertain. Germline assignment: CDR1 SGHDT and CDR2 YYEEEE. The CDR3 covers 14 residues. Trimming cost V 0 bases and J 6 bases, with 10 bases left between them. CDR3 in DNA: TGTGCCAGCAGCTTGGACGGGTCGGGTCAGCCCCAGCATTTT. Translated, it gives CASSLDGSGQPQHF. Looking up the rest from reference TRBV5-6 and TRBJ1-5 gives the full variable domain: DAGVTQSPTHLIKTRGQQVTLRCSPKSGHDTVSWYQQALGQGPQFIFQYYEEEERQRGNFPDRFSGHQFPNYSSELNVNALLLGDSALYLCASSLDGSGQPQHFGDGTRLSIL.

For the CDR3, the DNA is TGTGCCAGCAGCTCGACGGGACAGGGGATGGATGAGCAGTTCTTC. Residues: CASSSTGQGMDEQFF. This chain uses TRBV11-2 with TRBJ2-1; 10 bases align to TRBD1. Germline lookup yields CDR1 SGHAT and CDR2 FQNNGV. This CDR3 comprises 15 residues. V shed 4 bases and J 8 bases; nucleotides not matched to a gene: 8.

Of note for this clone: At one end the junction does not follow the germline gene, possibly because of a read error. Other DNA sequences in this sample translate to the same CDR3. The chain uses TRBV7-9 and TRBJ1-4; D gene ambiguous. CDR3 length: 14 amino acids. CDR1 and CDR2 from the germline V gene are SEHNR and FQNEAQ (reference sequence). The CDR3 reads CASSFGLGSEKLFF. In DNA, the CDR3 is TGTGCCAGCAGCTTCGGGTTAGGGAGTGAAAAGCTGTTTTTT. The full variable domain, with the rest looked up from reference TRBV7-9 and TRBJ1-4, is DTGVSQNPRHKITKRGQNVTFRCDPISEHNRLYWYRQTLGQGPEFLTYFQNEAQLEKSRLLSDRFSAERPKGSFSTLEIQRTEQGDSAMYLCASSFGLGSEKLFFGSGTQLSVL.

V gene TRBV6-4 combines with J gene TRBJ2-1; perhaps TRBD2 as D (5 bases). V dropped 6 bases and J dropped 6 bases, with 12 bases sitting between them. Germline values: CDR1 MRHNA, CDR2 SNTAGT. The CDR3 runs to 13 residues. The CDR3, as DNA: TGTGCCAGCAGCCCCGGGATCACCAATGAGCAGTTCTTC. It codes for CASSPGITNEQFF.